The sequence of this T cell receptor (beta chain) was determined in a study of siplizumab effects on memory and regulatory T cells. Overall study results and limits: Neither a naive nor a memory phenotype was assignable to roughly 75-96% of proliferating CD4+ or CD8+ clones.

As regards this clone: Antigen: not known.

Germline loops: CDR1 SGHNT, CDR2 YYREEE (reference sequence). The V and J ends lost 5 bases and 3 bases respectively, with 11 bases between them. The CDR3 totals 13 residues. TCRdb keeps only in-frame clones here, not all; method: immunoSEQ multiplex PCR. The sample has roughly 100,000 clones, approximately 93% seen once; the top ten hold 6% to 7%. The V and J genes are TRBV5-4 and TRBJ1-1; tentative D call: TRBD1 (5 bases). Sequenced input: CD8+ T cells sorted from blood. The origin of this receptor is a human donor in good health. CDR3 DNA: TGTGCCAGCAGGGCCCCAGGGTACACTGAAGCTTTCTTT. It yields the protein CASRAPGYTEAFF.